A selection of T cell receptor beta chains follows, all from one sample in a study of blood T cell repertoires in COVID-19. Clones were sequenced by immunoSEQ multiplex PCR, and TCRdb holds only the in-frame ones, with some missing. The sample has more than 150,000 clones; 81% are singletons. Material for sequencing was peripheral blood. These receptor sequences come from a woman aged 80 or over with COVID-19, enrolled during active disease. Both conserved end residues are part of each CDR3. A D gene is named only where the DNA matches it firmly. A row's size may be missing; if present it is once, few, many or a size class.

size	V	D	J	DNA	CDR3
few	TRBV7-6	TRBD1	TRBJ1-3	TGTGCCAGCAGCCAAACAGGGGGCTCTGGAAACACCATATATTTT	CASSQTGGSGNTIYF
.	TRBV10-1	.	TRBJ1-5	TGCGCCAGCATTACAGGGCACCAGCCCCAGCATTTT	CASITGHQPQHF
.	TRBV10-3	TRBD1	TRBJ1-1	TGTGCCATCAGTCCCACAGGGGACACTGAAGCTTTCTTT	CAISPTGDTEAFF
.	TRBV13	TRBD1	TRBJ1-2	TGTGCCAGCAGCTTAGAGAGGGGGCCCGGACCTAACTATGGCTACACCTTC	CASSLERGPGPNYGYTF
few	TRBV12-3/TRBV12-4	.	TRBJ1-2	TGTGCCAGCAGTTTTCTACTCACCTATGGCTACACCTTC	CASSFLLTYGYTF
.	TRBV7-8	TRBD1	TRBJ1-6	TGTGCCAGCAGCTTAGAGGGGGCCGGGTCACCCCTCCACTTT	CASSLEGAGSPLHF
.	TRBV9	TRBD1	TRBJ2-4	TGTGCCAGCAGCCCCCGGGACAGGGGGGACATTCAGTACTTC	CASSPRDRGDIQYF
.	TRBV7-9	.	TRBJ1-1	TGTGCCAGCAGCTTAAGTGACAGCATCGACCCAGCTTTCTTT	CASSLSDSIDPAFF
.	TRBV2	.	TRBJ1-1	TGTGCCAGCAGTGGACAGGCGAACACTGAAGCTTTCTTT	CASSGQANTEAFF
.	TRBV4-3	TRBD2	TRBJ2-3	TGCGCCAGCAGCCAAGGAGAGACTAGCCTCACAGATACGCAGTATTTT	CASSQGETSLTDTQYF
.	TRBV18	TRBD2	TRBJ2-7	TGTGCCAGCTCACCACAGCGGGGGGGGACCTACGAGCAGTACTTC	CASSPQRGGTYEQYF
.	TRBV18	.	TRBJ1-6	TGTGCCAGCTCCCCGGTAGGACTCTTGGATTCACCCCTCCACTTT	CASSPVGLLDSPLHF
.	TRBV27	.	TRBJ2-3	TGTGCCAGCAGTCGGGGACTCTACACAGATACGCAGTATTTT	CASSRGLYTDTQYF
few	TRBV3-1/TRBV3-2	.	TRBJ1-3	TGTGCCAGCAGCCAATCAGGGTTCGGAAACACCATATATTTT	CASSQSGFGNTIYF
.	TRBV5-4	TRBD1	TRBJ1-1	TGTGCCAGCAGCTCTAGACAGGGGGTGATGGCTTTCTTT	CASSSRQGVMAFF
.	TRBV27	TRBD1	TRBJ1-6	TGTGCCAGCAGTAAGATGGTAGGGGGCGCTTCACCCCTCCACTTT	CASSKMVGGASPLHF
.	TRBV28	.	TRBJ2-2	TGTGCCAGCAGTTTCGGGGGTCTGGGCCGAACCGGGGAGCTGTTTTTT	CASSFGGLGRTGELFF
.	TRBV15	TRBD2	TRBJ2-1	TGTGCCACCAGCAGAGATAAGAGGCGGGAGGGCCGAAACGAGCAGTTCTTC	CATSRDKRREGRNEQFF
.	TRBV19	.	TRBJ1-2	TGTGCCAGTAGTAGCAGGGAAGGGAACTATGGCTACACCTTC	CASSSREGNYGYTF
.	TRBV28	TRBD1	TRBJ1-4	TGTGCCAGCAGGGACAGGGAAGTTGGTAATGAAAAACTGTTTTTT	CASRDREVGNEKLFF
.	TRBV9	TRBD1	TRBJ1-3	TGTGCCAGCAGCAAAACAGGGGATCCTGGAAACACCATATATTTT	CASSKTGDPGNTIYF
.	TRBV11-2	.	TRBJ1-3	TGTGCCAGCAGCACGTTAGCCCGGCTTATCTCCTCTGGAAACACCATATATTTT	CASSTLARLISSGNTIYF
.	TRBV5-1	TRBD2	TRBJ2-3	TGCGCCAGCAGCTTGAGCGGAATAGCGGGGACAGATACGCAGTATTTT	CASSLSGIAGTDTQYF
once	TRBV24-1	TRBD1	TRBJ1-4	TGTGCCACGGCCCCGACAGGGGGCAGCGAAAAACTGTTTTTT	CATAPTGGSEKLFF
.	TRBV13	.	TRBJ2-7	TGTGCCAGCAGCTTAGGATTGGCTAGCGACAACCCCTCCTACGAGCAGTACTTC	CASSLGLASDNPSYEQYF
.	TRBV27	TRBD1	TRBJ1-2	TGTGCCAGCAGTTTATATCACAGGGGTGGCTACACCTTC	CASSLYHRGGYTF
.	TRBV2	TRBD1	TRBJ2-3	TGTGCCGGGAAACAGGGGGCAGATACGCAGTATTTT	CAGKQGADTQYF
.	TRBV19	TRBD1	TRBJ1-1	TGTGCCAGTAGTGTCCTAACAGGGGGCACTGAAGCTTTCTTT	CASSVLTGGTEAFF
.	TRBV7-2	TRBD2	TRBJ2-5	TGTGCCAGCAGCCCCCGTTCCCCAGCGGGAGGGGAGGAGACCCAGTACTTC	CASSPRSPAGGEETQYF
.	TRBV7-2	TRBD2	TRBJ2-1	TGTGCCAGCGGAATAGCGGGAGTCGTCAATGAGCAGTTCTTC	CASGIAGVVNEQFF
.	TRBV7-9	.	TRBJ2-7	TGTGCCAGCAGCTTAAGGTTGGCGGGAACGTCGGACGAGCAGTACTTC	CASSLRLAGTSDEQYF
.	TRBV5-1	.	TRBJ2-7	TGCGCCAGCAGCTCTGGACAAATTGGATCCCTTATGGAATCCTCCTACGAGCAGTACTTC	CASSSGQIGSLMESSYEQYF
.	TRBV15	TRBD1	TRBJ1-1	TGTGCCACCAGCCCCCAGGGGGGATCCACTGAAGCTTTCTTT	CATSPQGGSTEAFF
few	TRBV5-1	.	TRBJ1-1	TGCGCCAGCAGCGTTTTACAGGGGAACACTGAAGCTTTCTTT	CASSVLQGNTEAFF
.	TRBV2	.	TRBJ1-2	TGTGCCAGCACTATAACAGAATATGGCTACACCTTC	CASTITEYGYTF
.	TRBV7-9	.	TRBJ2-7	TGTGCCAGCAGCTTAGGTCTCAGGGGCTTTTCCTTC	CASSLGLRGFSF
.	TRBV9	.	TRBJ2-2	TGTGCCAGCAGAGCTAGCGACACCGGGGAGCTGTTTTTT	CASRASDTGELFF
once	TRBV27	TRBD1	TRBJ2-2	TGTGCCAGCTGCGGCTCTGGGACAGGGTTGATCGCGAACACCGGGGAGCTGTTTTTT	CASCGSGTGLIANTGELFF
.	TRBV2	.	TRBJ1-3	TGTGCCAGCAGTGTAGGGGATGGAAACACCATATATTTT	CASSVGDGNTIYF
few	TRBV5-1	TRBD1	TRBJ2-7	TGCGCCAGCAGCCCGGGACAGGGGATCTCCTACGAGCAGTACTTC	CASSPGQGISYEQYF
.	TRBV5-1	.	TRBJ2-1	TGCGCCAGCAGCCCTACAGAAAATCCGTACAATGAGCAGTTCTTC	CASSPTENPYNEQFF
.	TRBV9	TRBD1	TRBJ1-1	TGTGCCAGCAGCGCCACAGGGGGGACTGAAGCTTTCTTT	CASSATGGTEAFF
.	TRBV6-4	TRBD2	TRBJ2-3	TGTGCCAGCAGGGGACTAGCGGGGGCCCGCACAGATACGCAGTATTTT	CASRGLAGARTDTQYF